These T cell receptor beta chains were read from a single sample in a study of identical twins. TCRdb fed the 5' RACE reads into MiXCR, producing one record per CDR3 protein. The table includes about 200,000 distinct CDR3 sequences, over 9.5% detected once. The sample comprised memory T cells sorted from blood. The receptors here all came from a man between 50 and 59 years old in good health. The CDR3 runs from the conserved cysteine through the conserved F or W. D genes are given only for firm matches. Some rows have no size entry. The others give once, few or many, or a class for an expanded clone.

j_call | cdr3_length | d_call | v_call | clone_size | cdr3_nt | cdr3_aa
TRBJ2-1 | 14 | TRBD2 | TRBV20-1 | many | TGCAGTGCTAGAGATCCGGGACTAGACAATGAGCAGTTCTTC | CSARDPGLDNEQFF
TRBJ2-3 | 16 | TRBD2 | TRBV20-1 | few | TGCAGTGCAATGCGAGCTAGCGGGAGTTTAGGAGATACGCAGTATTTT | CSAMRASGSLGDTQYF
TRBJ2-1 | 14 | TRBD1 | TRBV24-1 | few | TGTGCCACCAGTGCCCTGGACAGGGACAATGAGCAGTTCTTC | CATSALDRDNEQFF
TRBJ2-7 | 16 | NA | TRBV28 | few | TGTGCCAGCAGTTTTAGAGGGGCAGGTTCTCTTGACGAGCAGTACTTC | CASSFRGAGSLDEQYF
TRBJ1-5 | 19 | TRBD1 | TRBV10-1 | few | TGCGCCAGCAGCAGATCCTCCCGGGACAGGGTTTTCGGCAATCAGCCCCAGCATTTT | CASSRSSRDRVFGNQPQHF
TRBJ1-2 | 18 | TRBD1 | TRBV2 | NA | TGTGCCAGCCCCCAGGGGGGGGACAGCTCGCCTTCTAACTATGGCTACACCTTC | CASPQGGDSSPSNYGYTF
TRBJ2-3 | 16 | TRBD2 | TRBV7-9 | NA | TGTGCCAGCAGCCCATGGACTAGCGGGTTGACAGATACGCAGTATTTT | CASSPWTSGLTDTQYF
TRBJ2-3 | 13 | NA | TRBV5-1 | many | TGCGCCAGCAGCTTGGACAGGGAACATACGCAGTATTTT | CASSLDREHTQYF
TRBJ2-3 | 14 | NA | TRBV2 | NA | TGTGCCAGCAATATCGGGGGAAGCACAGATACGCAGTATTTT | CASNIGGSTDTQYF
TRBJ2-5 | 17 | TRBD2 | TRBV11-2 | NA | TGTGCCAGCAGCTTAGATAGGCAGCGGGGCCCACAAGAGACCCAGTACTTC | CASSLDRQRGPQETQYF
TRBJ2-1 | 16 | NA | TRBV4-1 | few | TGCGCCAGCAGCCAGGGGACGAGGGCCGCTTGGAATGAGCAGTTCTTC | CASSQGTRAAWNEQFF
TRBJ1-4 | 13 | NA | TRBV2 | many | TGTGCCAGCAGCCCGAATACGGATGAAAAACTGTTTTTT | CASSPNTDEKLFF
TRBJ2-2 | 15 | NA | TRBV7-8 | many | TGTGCCAGCAGCTTATATGGTACGGGGTCCGGGGAGCTGTTTTTT | CASSLYGTGSGELFF
TRBJ2-5 | 16 | TRBD2 | TRBV12-3/TRBV12-4 | few | TGTGCCAGCAGTACCCTCCTAACTAGCGGGCAAGAGACCCAGTACTTC | CASSTLLTSGQETQYF
TRBJ2-1 | 15 | NA | TRBV29-1 | many | TGCAGCGTTGTGGCCCGAGCGGGTTTTGGTGGTGAGCAGTTCTTC | CSVVARAGFGGEQFF
TRBJ1-2 | 13 | NA | TRBV16 | few | TGTGCCAGCAGCCTGGACATAAGCTATGGCTACACCTTC | CASSLDISYGYTF
TRBJ2-3 | 15 | NA | TRBV25-1 | few | TGTGCCAGCAGTGAATCAGGCTACCGCACAGATACGCAGTATTTT | CASSESGYRTDTQYF
TRBJ1-4 | 15 | NA | TRBV15 | few | TGTGCCACCAGCAGAGATGGGGCCCCCAATGAAAAACTGTTTTTT | CATSRDGAPNEKLFF
TRBJ2-2 | 19 | NA | TRBV20-1 | few | TGCAGTGCTAGGATTTCCCCTCGGAAAGAACTTGCGAACACCGGGGAGCTGTTTTTT | CSARISPRKELANTGELFF
TRBJ1-1 | 15 | TRBD1 | TRBV2 | NA | TGTGCCAGCAGAGCCCTTGGACAGGGCGGAACTGAAGCTTTCTTT | CASRALGQGGTEAFF
TRBJ2-7 | 14 | NA | TRBV5-5 | many | TGTGCCAGCAGCTTGGAATGGATCGCTAGCGAGCAGTACTTC | CASSLEWIASEQYF
TRBJ2-1 | 17 | NA | TRBV19 | NA | TGTGCCAGTAGTATAGAGGCCAATAGCGGATCTTTCAATGAGCAGTTCTTC | CASSIEANSGSFNEQFF
TRBJ2-2 | 17 | NA | TRBV18 | many | TGTGCCAGCTCACCACCGAGGAGGACAGAGAACACCGGGGAGCTGTTTTTT | CASSPPRRTENTGELFF
TRBJ2-5 | 12 | NA | TRBV10-3 | NA | TGTGCCATCAGTGAATCATCAGAGACCCAGTACTTC | CAISESSETQYF
TRBJ2-1 | 14 | TRBD2 | TRBV5-1 | many | TGCGCCAGTTCGACTAGCGGGAGAGGTAATGAGCAGTTCTTC | CASSTSGRGNEQFF
TRBJ1-2 | 15 | NA | TRBV4-2 | NA | TGTGCCAGCAGCCAAGTTGCGGGGGCGATAGTTGGCTACACCTTC | CASSQVAGAIVGYTF
TRBJ2-1 | 12 | NA | TRBV2 | NA | TGTGCCAGCAGTGAGTGGTACAATGAGCAGTTCTTC | CASSEWYNEQFF
TRBJ2-5 | 14 | TRBD1 | TRBV29-1 | many | TGCAGCGTGAGGACAGGGGGCGCCGGGGAGACCCAGTACTTC | CSVRTGGAGETQYF
TRBJ2-1 | 15 | TRBD2 | TRBV9 | many | TGTGCCAGCAGCGTCTTACTAGCGGGGTACAATGAGCAGTTCTTC | CASSVLLAGYNEQFF
TRBJ1-6 | 16 | TRBD1 | TRBV20-1 | many | TGCAGTGCTAGAGATAGGGGGACAGGGGATAATTCACCCCTCCACTTT | CSARDRGTGDNSPLHF
TRBJ2-7 | 15 | NA | TRBV4-1 | few | TGCGCCAGCAGCCAAGATGAGAAGAGCTCCTACGAGCAGTACTTC | CASSQDEKSSYEQYF
TRBJ2-1 | 15 | TRBD2 | TRBV7-8 | many | TGTGCCAGCAGCTTATTCGCTAGCGGGGGCTATGAGCAGTTCTTC | CASSLFASGGYEQFF
TRBJ1-6 | 14 | TRBD1 | TRBV12-3/TRBV12-4 | NA | TGTGCCAGCAGTGGGACAGGAGTACGTTCACCCCTCCACTTT | CASSGTGVRSPLHF
TRBJ1-1 | 14 | NA | TRBV4-1 | many | TGCGCCAGCAGCCTATACAGGGAGAACACTGAAGCTTTCTTT | CASSLYRENTEAFF
TRBJ2-7 | 14 | TRBD1 | TRBV25-1 | few | TGTGCCAGCGGACGACAGGGGCCCAGAGGCGAGCAGTACTTC | CASGRQGPRGEQYF
TRBJ2-7 | 19 | TRBD2 | TRBV6-5 | NA | TGTGCCAGCAGTTACCCGACTAGCGGGAGGGCCAACTCCCACTACGAGCAGTACTTC | CASSYPTSGRANSHYEQYF
TRBJ1-4 | 15 | NA | TRBV14 | few | TGTGCCAGCAGCCAAGATTCGACCACTAGTGAAAAACTGTTTTTT | CASSQDSTTSEKLFF
TRBJ2-1 | 15 | TRBD2 | TRBV12-3/TRBV12-4 | few | TGTGCCAGCAGAGCAGCGGGAGGGCCCTCGGGGGAGCAGTTCTTC | CASRAAGGPSGEQFF
TRBJ2-2 | 15 | NA | TRBV4-3 | many | TGCGCCAGCAGCCAAACCGGCCAAAACACCGGGGAGCTGTTTTTT | CASSQTGQNTGELFF
TRBJ2-7 | 15 | TRBD1 | TRBV3-1 | many | TGTGCCAGCAGCCCCAGACAGGGGATGGCCTACGAGCAGTACTTC | CASSPRQGMAYEQYF
TRBJ2-7 | 13 | NA | TRBV20-1 | NA | TGCAGTGCTAGACCCCAGGTTCTGAACGAGCAGTACTTC | CSARPQVLNEQYF
TRBJ1-2 | 20 | NA | TRBV4-3 | many | TGCGCCAGCAGCCAAGAGGTGGTCGGGGGACTCAACCTCGCTAACTATGGCTACACCTTC | CASSQEVVGGLNLANYGYTF